The source of this T cell receptor beta chain is a study of shared clonotypes between healthy human individuals. Sequencing was performed with immunoSEQ multiplex PCR; in TCRdb, only in-frame clones are kept and a portion is missing. The sample has some 2.1 million clones; around 95% are singletons. From germline, CDR1 is MDHEN and CDR2 SYDVKM. The J segment lost 2 bases and the V segment lost 6 bases, leaving 6 bases of the junction unmatched. This CDR3 region has 15 residues. Terminally differentiated effector memory CD45RA+ cells were left out of the naive CD8 fraction, which was CD45RO-negative and positively selected for CCR7. Study outcomes and limitations: When compared with the clonotypes that were shared by all four sorted-subset donors, the non-shared clonotypes turned out to have lower generation probabilities.

A remark on this clone: Its antigen is as yet unknown.

This chain connects TRBV28 to TRBJ2-7, with 11 bases identical to TRBD1. This clonotype was obtained from a man between 18 and 35 years old in good health. Some clones in this sample may be carry-over from other donors' samples. The sample was naive CD8+ T cells from PBMCs. The CDR3 loop reads CASRPTGQGAYEQYF. CDR3 sequence (DNA): TGTGCCAGCAGACCGACGGGACAGGGGGCCTACGAGCAGTACTTC.